These 3 T cell receptor beta chains share one sample of origin, sequenced in a study of T cell responses to AZD1222 COVID-19 vaccine. The data were produced by immunoSEQ multiplex PCR, yet TCRdb's version contains in-frame clones alone and is incomplete. Here the sample spans some 130,000 clones, approximately 90% being singletons. The source material was peripheral blood, sampled on day 0 of AZD1222 vaccination. All receptors come from an adult in good health.

This clone was counted a single time. The chain has TRBV18 and TRBJ2-5, with 13 bases matching TRBD2. The CDR3 is 18 amino acids. Per germline, CDR1 KGHSH and CDR2 LQKENI. The ends lost 3 bases at V and 0 bases at J; junction bases unmatched: 7. The CDR3 nucleotides read TGTGCCAGCTCACCGAGGACTAGCGGGGGAGAGTACCAAGAGACCCAGTACTTC. Protein sequence: CASSPRTSGGEYQETQYF.

This sequence joins TRBV5-1 and TRBJ2-5; 11 bases match TRBD2. CDR1 SGHRS and CDR2 YFSETQ come from the germline V gene. The CDR3 is made up of 16 amino acids. After removal of 4 bases from V and 5 bases from J, the junction contained 10 bases not matched to a gene. CDR3 coding DNA: TGCGCCAGCAGCGATAGCGGGGGGGCCCGTGGGGAGACCCAGTACTTC. Residues: CASSDSGGARGETQYF.

The chain couples TRBV10-2 to TRBJ1-6; D gene uncertain. The germline CDR1 and CDR2 sequences are WSHSY and SAAADI. The CDR3 totals 15 residues. Trimming took off 3 bases at V and 10 bases at J, with 16 bases between the two ends. Here the CDR3 reads CASSEGVGRGSPLHF. The DNA of the CDR3 is TGCGCCAGCAGTGAAGGAGTGGGGAGAGGCTCACCCCTCCACTTT.